Presented here are 25 T cell receptor beta chains from one specimen sequenced in a study of STAT5B mutations in CD4+ large granular lymphocyte leukemia. Clones were read by immunoSEQ multiplex PCR, and TCRdb kept only the in-frame ones, dropping some. Among about 35,000 clones listed, about two thirds were seen once. What was sequenced was CD4+ T cells from blood buffy coats. The source is a human donor in good health.

V usage is TRBV5-1 and J usage is TRBJ2-5; 7 bases map to TRBD1. The J call may be faulty, since TRBJ2-7 better matches the DNA end. This CDR3 is built from 15 residues. Germline assignment: CDR1 SGHRS and CDR2 YFSETQ. The CDR3 protein is CASSLAGTALYEQYF. CDR3 sequence (DNA): TGCGCCAGCAGCTTGGCCGGGACAGCCCTCTACGAGCAGTACTTC.

On this clone: The sample contains more than one DNA sequence encoding this CDR3. V usage is TRBV2 and J usage is TRBJ1-2; no clear D gene. Germline values: CDR1 SNHLY, CDR2 FYNNEI. Trimming took 7 bases from V and 2 from J, leaving 14 bases between them. CDR3 length: 14 residues. The CDR3 DNA follows: TGTGCCAGCAAGGGTACAGCAATAAACTATGGCTACACCTTC. Protein product: CASKGTAINYGYTF.

The CDR3 here is CASSSGETQYF. Here the CDR3 DNA reads TGTGCCAGCAGTTCCGGAGAGACCCAGTACTTC. The rearrangement joins TRBV27 to TRBJ2-5; no clear D. Looked up from germline, CDR1 is MNHEY and CDR2 is SMNVEV (reference sequence). Between the trimmed V and J ends, which lost 4 bases and 4 bases, there was a span of 4 bases. CDR3 length: 11 residues.

This clone was counted a few times. The chain couples TRBV2 to TRBJ1-1, with D possibly TRBD1 on 5 matching bases. The germline V gene has CDR1 SNHLY and CDR2 FYNNEI. The CDR3 is made up of 17 amino acids. Trimming took 3 bases from V and 6 from J, leaving 23 bases between them. CDR3 nucleotides: TGTGCCAGCAGTGAGAGGGGTCTGGGGTTATTCCGGGCTGAAGCTTTCTTT. Residues: CASSERGLGLFRAEAFF.

A few counts support this clone. This chain uses TRBV7-9 with TRBJ2-7, with D possibly called TRBD1 or TRBD2 (5 bases each). This CDR3 spans 13 amino acids. V lost 1 base and J lost 6, with 10 bases in between. Germline V lookup: CDR1 SEHNR, CDR2 FQNEAQ (reference sequence). CDR3 nucleotide sequence: TGTGCCAGCAGCTTAGGAGGGGATAGCGAGCAGTACTTC. This sequence encodes CASSLGGDSEQYF.

The DNA of the CDR3 is TGTGCCAGCAGTTTACAGGGGATCGGTGAAAAACTGTTTTTT. Protein sequence: CASSLQGIGEKLFF. The rearrangement uses TRBV6-5 and TRBJ1-4, with TRBD1 identical over 7 bases. The CDR3 is made up of 14 amino acids. V trimming: 4 bases; J trimming: 7 bases; junction bases outside the gene matches: 6. The germline V gene encodes CDR1 MNHEY and CDR2 SVGAGI.

This clone was recorded only once. This rearrangement joins TRBV11-3 to TRBJ1-2; perhaps TRBD1 as D (6 bases). V dropped 6 bases and J dropped 8 bases, with 13 bases sitting between them. The CDR3 spans 12 residues. The germline CDR1 and CDR2 sequences are SGHNT and YENEEA. The CDR3 is CASSTTGSGYTF. DNA for the CDR3: TGTGCCAGCAGTACAACAGGGTCCGGCTACACCTTC.

This clone showed up just once. Mismatch with germline at one junction end may stem from a read error. The CDR3 loop is CASSLVENSPLHF. The CDR3 bases are TGTGCCAGCAGTTTAGTCGAGAATTCACCCCTCCACTTT. The chain joins TRBV11-2 to TRBJ1-6; no definite D call. Germline V gene data show CDR1 as SGHAT and CDR2 as FQNNGV. The CDR3 has 13 amino acids.

The chain combines TRBV7-9 with TRBJ1-1; no reliable D call. Germline assignment: CDR1 SEHNR and CDR2 FQNEAQ (reference sequence). The CDR3 spans 10 residues. The V end was cut by 5 bases, the J end by 11 bases, with 9 bases between. CDR3 region: CASSQEWAFF. The DNA for the CDR3 is TGTGCCAGCAGCCAGGAGTGGGCTTTCTTT.

This clone was detected only a few times. This sequence joins TRBV15 and TRBJ1-5, with D maybe TRBD1 (5 bases). V was pared by 0 bases and J by 4 bases, with 13 bases between. The CDR3 covers 16 residues. Germline V lookup: CDR1 LNHNV, CDR2 YYDKDF (reference sequence). CDR3 protein: CATSRELIDSNQPQHF. In DNA, the CDR3 is TGTGCCACCAGCAGAGAACTCATTGACAGTAATCAGCCCCAGCATTTT.

This chain uses TRBV5-4 with TRBJ2-1; 9 bases agree with TRBD1. Trimming at V came to 5 bases and at J to 6 bases, leaving 3 bases not matched to a gene. The V gene's germline CDR1 is SGHNT and CDR2 YYREEE (reference sequence). The CDR3 consists of 13 residues. The CDR3 DNA follows: TGTGCCAGCAGACAGACAGGGGGCAATGAGCAGTTCTTC. Amino acids: CASRQTGGNEQFF.

Only a few counts were recorded for this clone. The gene calls are TRBV2 and TRBJ1-1; maybe TRBD1 (6 bases). V was shortened by 4 bases and J by 1 base, with 7 bases between the two germline ends. Germline V gene lookup returns CDR1 SNHLY and CDR2 FYNNEI. This CDR3 region has 13 residues. CDR3 in amino acids: CASSGQENTEAFF. CDR3 nucleotides: TGTGCCAGCAGTGGACAGGAGAACACTGAAGCTTTCTTT.

V gene TRBV5-8 combines with J gene TRBJ1-2; D remains unclear. Trimming shortened V by 7 bases and J by 1 base, and 14 bases separated the two germline ends. The CDR3 contains 14 residues. In germline, CDR1 is SGHTS, CDR2 YDEGEE. Here the CDR3 DNA reads TGTGCCAGCCTCTCGTCGGGCTTTAACTATGGCTACACCTTC. Its translation: CASLSSGFNYGYTF.

This clone turned up a few times. This chain connects TRBV4-3 to TRBJ1-5; D remains unclear. Germline loops: CDR1 LGHNA, CDR2 YSLEER. V lost 1 base and J 1 base, leaving 14 bases between the germline ends. CDR3 length: 17 amino acids. The CDR3: CASSQGVPSNSNQPQHF. CDR3 in DNA: TGCGCCAGCAGCCAAGGGGTCCCCAGTAACAGCAATCAGCCCCAGCATTTT.

The gene calls are TRBV6-5 and TRBJ1-2; the D gene is possibly TRBD1 (6 bases). CDR3 size: 14 residues. V lost 3 bases, J lost 2 bases, and 10 bases lay in between. Per germline, CDR1 MNHEY and CDR2 SVGAGI. CDR3 residues: CASSYLQGNYGYTF. In nucleotides, the CDR3 is TGTGCCAGCAGTTATCTACAGGGAAACTATGGCTACACCTTC.

The V and J genes are TRBV14 and TRBJ1-3; tentative D call: TRBD1 (5 bases). V was trimmed by 4 bases and J by 0 bases, leaving 19 bases between them. The germline V gene encodes CDR1 SGHDN and CDR2 FVKESK. This CDR3 is built from 18 residues. The CDR3 nucleotides are TGTGCCAGCAGCCGAGCCGCGGGGCAAACGCTCTCTGGAAACACCATATATTTT. It yields the protein CASSRAAGQTLSGNTIYF. The full variable domain, in which reference TRBV14 and TRBJ1-3 provide the parts outside the CDR3, is EAGVTQFPSHSVIEKGQTVTLRCDPISGHDNLYWYRRVMGKEIKFLLHFVKESKQDESGMPNNRFLAERTGGTYSTLKVQPAELEDSGVYFCASSRAAGQTLSGNTIYFGEGSWLTVV.

The chain is built from TRBV7-9 and TRBJ2-1; 11 positions match TRBD2. Looked up from germline, CDR1 is SEHNR and CDR2 is FQNEAQ (reference sequence). This CDR3 comprises 15 residues. J gave up 12 bases and V 8 bases, and 15 bases lay outside the gene matches. The CDR3 DNA is TGTGCCAGCCCAGGGGGCACTAGCGGGGGACCGGGGCAGTTCTTC. This codes for CASPGGTSGGPGQFF.

The rearrangement links TRBV4-2 to TRBJ2-3, with 8 positions matching TRBD2. Germline assignment: CDR1 LGHNA and CDR2 YNFKEQ. This CDR3 has 16 residues. With V trimmed by 3 bases and J by 1 base, 6 bases remained unmatched. The CDR3 region is CASSHTGAGGTDTQYF. CDR3 in DNA: TGTGCCAGCAGCCACACTGGAGCGGGGGGCACAGATACGCAGTATTTT.

The V gene is TRBV14, the J gene TRBJ2-7; D possibly matches TRBD1 or TRBD2 (5 bases each). Germline CDR1 and CDR2: SGHDN and FVKESK. With 1 base removed from V and 3 bases from J, the gap between germline ends came to 13 bases. The CDR3 consists of 15 residues. The CDR3 loop reads CASSQGRGANYEQYF. The DNA of the CDR3 is TGTGCCAGCAGCCAAGGGCGAGGGGCTAACTACGAGCAGTACTTC.

The V and J genes are TRBV7-9 and TRBJ1-2; D gene uncertain. Germline CDR1 and CDR2: SEHNR and FQNEAQ (reference sequence). The CDR3 is 12 amino acids. V shed 5 bases and J shed 6 bases, with 10 bases lying between them. The CDR3 DNA is TGTGCCAGCAGCCTAAACATAGATGGCTACACCTTC. Translation: CASSLNIDGYTF.

This chain joins TRBV15 and TRBJ2-3; 13 bases are shared with TRBD2. With 0 bases clipped from V and 4 bases from J, the junction kept 4 bases outside the gene matches. The CDR3 loop spans 17 amino acids. Germline-derived CDR1 and CDR2 are LNHNV and YYDKDF (reference sequence). The CDR3 sequence is CATSREWTSGGPDTQYF. CDR3 in DNA: TGTGCCACCAGCAGAGAGTGGACTAGCGGGGGCCCAGATACGCAGTATTTT.

The chain is built from TRBV18 and TRBJ1-6; no definite D call. Germline lookup yields CDR1 KGHSH and CDR2 LQKENI. This CDR3 spans 13 amino acids. V was clipped by 5 bases and J by 8 bases, with 10 bases between them. The CDR3 bases are TGTGCCAGCTCAACTAACCGGGATTCACCCCTCCACTTT. It specifies CASSTNRDSPLHF.

This clone was seen a handful of times. V usage is TRBV7-3 and J usage is TRBJ1-6; TRBD1 matches 7 bases. The CDR3 length is 14 residues. Germline V lookup: CDR1 SGHTA, CDR2 FQGTGA. The J segment lost 7 bases and the V segment lost 4 bases, leaving 4 bases of the junction unmatched. Here the CDR3 reads CASSSGTVNSPLHF. In DNA, the CDR3 is TGTGCCAGCAGCTCCGGGACAGTCAATTCACCCCTCCACTTT.

The chain employs TRBV5-1 and TRBJ2-5; a possible D gene is TRBD1 (8 bases). The germline V gene has CDR1 SGHRS and CDR2 YFSETQ. Trimming stripped 6 bases from V and 5 bases from J, with 11 bases between. CDR3 length: 12 amino acids. CDR3 nucleotides: TGCGCCAGCAAACAGGGGGGGGAGACCCAGTACTTC. As protein: CASKQGGETQYF.

This clone was detected a few times. J is TRBJ1-1 and V is TRBV2; D unclear. V was clipped by 6 bases and J by 1 base, with 3 bases between them. The CDR3 is 11 residues long. Germline V gene sequence: CDR1 SNHLY, CDR2 FYNNEI. In DNA form, the CDR3 reads TGTGCCAGCAGGCAGAACACTGAAGCTTTCTTT. Its protein is CASRQNTEAFF.